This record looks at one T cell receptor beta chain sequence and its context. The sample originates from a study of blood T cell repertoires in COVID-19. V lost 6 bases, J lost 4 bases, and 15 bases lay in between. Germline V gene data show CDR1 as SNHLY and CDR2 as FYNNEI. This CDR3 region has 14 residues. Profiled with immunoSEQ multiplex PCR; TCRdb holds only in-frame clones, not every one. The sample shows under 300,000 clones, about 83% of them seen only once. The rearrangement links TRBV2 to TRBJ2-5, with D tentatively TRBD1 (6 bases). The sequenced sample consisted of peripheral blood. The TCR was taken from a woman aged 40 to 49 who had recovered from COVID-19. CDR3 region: CASSRNRAGETQYF. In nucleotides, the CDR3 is TGTGCCAGCAGCAGGAACAGGGCAGGAGAGACCCAGTACTTC.